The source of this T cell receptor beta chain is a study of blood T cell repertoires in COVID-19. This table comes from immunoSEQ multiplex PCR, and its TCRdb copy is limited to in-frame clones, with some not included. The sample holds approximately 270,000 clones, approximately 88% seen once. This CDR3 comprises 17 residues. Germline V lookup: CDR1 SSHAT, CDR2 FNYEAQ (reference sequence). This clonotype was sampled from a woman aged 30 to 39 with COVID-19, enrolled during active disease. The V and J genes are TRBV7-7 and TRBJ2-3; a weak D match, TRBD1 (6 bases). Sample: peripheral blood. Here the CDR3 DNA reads TGTGCTAGCGTCCCTAGACAGGTACAGAACCTCACAGATACGCAGTATTTT. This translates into CASVPRQVQNLTDTQYF.